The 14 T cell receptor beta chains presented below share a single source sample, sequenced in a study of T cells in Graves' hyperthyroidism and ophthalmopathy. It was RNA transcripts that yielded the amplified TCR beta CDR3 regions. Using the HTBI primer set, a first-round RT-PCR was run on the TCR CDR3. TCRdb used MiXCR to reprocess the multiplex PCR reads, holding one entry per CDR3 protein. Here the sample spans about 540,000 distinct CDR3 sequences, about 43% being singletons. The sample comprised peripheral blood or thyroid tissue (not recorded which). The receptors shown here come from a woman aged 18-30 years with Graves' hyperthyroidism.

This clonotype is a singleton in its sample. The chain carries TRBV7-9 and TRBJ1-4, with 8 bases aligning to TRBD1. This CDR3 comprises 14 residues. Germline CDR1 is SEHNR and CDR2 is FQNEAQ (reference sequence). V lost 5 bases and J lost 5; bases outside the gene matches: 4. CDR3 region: CASSKTGANEKLFF. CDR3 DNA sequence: TGTGCCAGCAGCAAGACAGGGGCGAATGAAAAACTGTTTTTT.

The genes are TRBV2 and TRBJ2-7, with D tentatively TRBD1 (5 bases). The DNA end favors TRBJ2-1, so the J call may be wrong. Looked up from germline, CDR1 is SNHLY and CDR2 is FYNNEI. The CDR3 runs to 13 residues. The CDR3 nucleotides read TGTGCCAGCAAAATTAGGGCAGGGAATGAGCAGTTCTTC. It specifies CASKIRAGNEQFF.

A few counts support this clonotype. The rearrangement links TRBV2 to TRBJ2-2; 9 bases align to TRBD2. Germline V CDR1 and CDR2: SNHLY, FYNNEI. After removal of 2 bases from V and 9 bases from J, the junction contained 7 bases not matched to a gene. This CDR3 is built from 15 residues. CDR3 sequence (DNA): TGTGCCAGCAGTGAAAGCGGGGCTAGCGGGAGGGAGCTGTTTTTT. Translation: CASSESGASGRELFF.

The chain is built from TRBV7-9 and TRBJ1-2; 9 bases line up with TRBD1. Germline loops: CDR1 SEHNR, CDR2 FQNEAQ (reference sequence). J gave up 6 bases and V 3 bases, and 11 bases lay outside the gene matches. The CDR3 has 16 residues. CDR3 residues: CASSLPGQGYSHGYTF. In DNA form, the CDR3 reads TGTGCCAGCAGCTTGCCGGGACAGGGTTATTCGCATGGCTACACCTTC.

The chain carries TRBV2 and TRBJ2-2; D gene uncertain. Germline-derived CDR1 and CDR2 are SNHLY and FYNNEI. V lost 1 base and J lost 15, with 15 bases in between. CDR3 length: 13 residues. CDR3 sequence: CASSEVSKGRLFF. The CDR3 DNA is TGTGCCAGCAGTGAAGTGTCCAAGGGAAGGTTGTTTTTT.

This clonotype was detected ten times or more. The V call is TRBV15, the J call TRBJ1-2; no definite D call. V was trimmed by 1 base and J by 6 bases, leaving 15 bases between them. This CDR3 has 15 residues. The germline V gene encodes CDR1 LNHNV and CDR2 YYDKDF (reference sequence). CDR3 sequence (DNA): TGTGCCACCAGCAGAGGGGATGGCAGAAAAGATGGCTACACCTTC. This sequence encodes CATSRGDGRKDGYTF.

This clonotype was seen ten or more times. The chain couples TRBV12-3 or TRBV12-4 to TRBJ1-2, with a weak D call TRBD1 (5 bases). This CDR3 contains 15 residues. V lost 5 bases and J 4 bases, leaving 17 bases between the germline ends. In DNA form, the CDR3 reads TGTGCCAGCAGTCCCCTCTTGGGGGATTTCTATGGCTACACCTTC. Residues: CASSPLLGDFYGYTF.

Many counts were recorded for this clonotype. The CDR3 loop is CASSVSVSYGYTF. DNA of the CDR3: TGTGCCAGCAGTGTTTCAGTCAGCTATGGCTACACCTTC. V is TRBV2 and J is TRBJ1-2, with no clear D. The germline V gene has CDR1 SNHLY and CDR2 FYNNEI. V shed 4 bases and J shed 4 bases, with 10 bases lying between them. This CDR3 is 13 amino acids long.

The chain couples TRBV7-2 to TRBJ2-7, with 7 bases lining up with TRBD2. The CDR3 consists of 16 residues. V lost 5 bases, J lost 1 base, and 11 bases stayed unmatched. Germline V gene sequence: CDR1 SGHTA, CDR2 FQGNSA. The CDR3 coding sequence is TGTGCCAGCAGCCGAACCGGAACTAGCGATTCCTACGAGCAGTACTTC. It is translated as CASSRTGTSDSYEQYF.

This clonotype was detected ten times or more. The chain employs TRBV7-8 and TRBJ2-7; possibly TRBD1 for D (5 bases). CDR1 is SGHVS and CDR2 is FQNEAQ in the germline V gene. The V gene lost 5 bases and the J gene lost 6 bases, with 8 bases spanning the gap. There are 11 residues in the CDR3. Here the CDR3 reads CASSKTGEQYF. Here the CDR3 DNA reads TGTGCCAGCAGCAAAACAGGCGAGCAGTACTTC.

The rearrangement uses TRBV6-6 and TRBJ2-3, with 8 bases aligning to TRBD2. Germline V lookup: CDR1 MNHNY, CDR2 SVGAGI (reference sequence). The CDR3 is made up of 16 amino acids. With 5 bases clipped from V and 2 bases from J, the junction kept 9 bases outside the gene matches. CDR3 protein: CASSRTIAGITDTQYF. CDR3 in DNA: TGTGCCAGCAGTCGGACAATAGCGGGGATCACAGATACGCAGTATTTT.

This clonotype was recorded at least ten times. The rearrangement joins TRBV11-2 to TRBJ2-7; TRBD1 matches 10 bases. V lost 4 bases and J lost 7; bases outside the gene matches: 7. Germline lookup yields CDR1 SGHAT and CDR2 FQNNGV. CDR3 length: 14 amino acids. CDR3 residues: CASSSGTGAREQYF. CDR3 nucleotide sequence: TGTGCCAGCAGCTCCGGGACAGGGGCAAGGGAGCAGTACTTC.

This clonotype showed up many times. CDR3 residues: CASSNGQGINTEAFF. CDR3 DNA: TGTGCCAGCAGCAACGGACAGGGGATTAACACTGAAGCTTTCTTT. The rearrangement joins TRBV11-2 to TRBJ1-1; 9 bases are a match to TRBD1. With 5 bases clipped from V and 2 bases from J, the junction kept 6 bases outside the gene matches. Germline V gene sequence: CDR1 SGHAT, CDR2 FQNNGV. The length of the CDR3 is 15 residues.

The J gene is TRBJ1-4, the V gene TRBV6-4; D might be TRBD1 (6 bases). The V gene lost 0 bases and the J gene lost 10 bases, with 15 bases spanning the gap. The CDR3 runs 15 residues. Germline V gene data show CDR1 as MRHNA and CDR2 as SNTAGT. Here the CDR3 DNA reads TGTGCCAGCAGTGACTCTAGCGGGACATCCGGAAAACTGTTTTTT. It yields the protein CASSDSSGTSGKLFF.